This T cell receptor (beta chain) comes out of a study of T cell responses to AZD1222 COVID-19 vaccine. The study's findings and limits: Nearly half of spike-specific TCRs reportedly target unmutated variant regions. Repertoires were obtained solely post-peak T cell response. It should be noted that donors were predominantly white British and more often female, and clonal diversity was possibly underestimated. Distributed over spike, vaccine-associated CD4 TCRs predominated at 160-218 and 743-854.

Germline CDR1 is ENHRY and CDR2 is SYGVKD. V gave up 10 bases and J gave up 7 bases; unmatched junction bases: 15. The CDR3 contains 15 residues. In regard to this clone: Its specificity is unknown.

The table came from immunoSEQ multiplex PCR; TCRdb's copy has only in-frame clones and leaves some out. This repertoire includes 150,000 or so clones. This TCR was recovered from an adult in good health. Sequenced input: peripheral blood. The V and J genes are TRBV10-3 and TRBJ2-1; 8 bases fit TRBD1. CDR3 loop: CATNHPLTGGNEQFF. DNA for the CDR3: TGTGCCACCAACCATCCTTTAACAGGGGGGAATGAGCAGTTCTTC.